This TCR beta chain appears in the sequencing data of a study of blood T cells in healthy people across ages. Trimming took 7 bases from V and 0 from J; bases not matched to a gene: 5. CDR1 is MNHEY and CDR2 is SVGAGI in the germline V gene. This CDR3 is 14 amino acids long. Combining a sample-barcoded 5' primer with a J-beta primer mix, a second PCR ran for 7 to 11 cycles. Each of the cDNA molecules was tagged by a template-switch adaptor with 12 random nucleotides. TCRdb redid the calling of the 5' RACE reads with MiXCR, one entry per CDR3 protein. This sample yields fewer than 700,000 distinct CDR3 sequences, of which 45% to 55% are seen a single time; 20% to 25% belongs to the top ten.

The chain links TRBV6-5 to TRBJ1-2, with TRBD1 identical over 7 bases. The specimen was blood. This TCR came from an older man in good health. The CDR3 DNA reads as TGTGCCAGCACTGACAGGGCTGCTAACTATGGCTACACCTTC. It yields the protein CASTDRAANYGYTF.